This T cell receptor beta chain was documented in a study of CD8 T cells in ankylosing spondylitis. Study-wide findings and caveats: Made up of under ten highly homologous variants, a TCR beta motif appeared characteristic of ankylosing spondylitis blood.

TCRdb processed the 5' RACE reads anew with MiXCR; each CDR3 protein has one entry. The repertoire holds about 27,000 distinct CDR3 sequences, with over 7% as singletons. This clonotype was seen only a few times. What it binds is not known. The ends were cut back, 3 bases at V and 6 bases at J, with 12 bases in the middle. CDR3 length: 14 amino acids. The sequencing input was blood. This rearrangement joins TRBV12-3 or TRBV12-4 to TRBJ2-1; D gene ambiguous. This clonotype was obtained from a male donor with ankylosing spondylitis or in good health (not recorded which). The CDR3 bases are TGTGCCAGCAGTTTTGGGGATCCGGGCAATGAGCAGTTCTTC. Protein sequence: CASSFGDPGNEQFF.